One and the same sample provided the 10 T cell receptor beta chains below, sequenced in a study of neurological immune-mediated disorders. TCRdb reprocessed the 5' RACE reads via MiXCR and lists one record per CDR3 protein. The sample has fewer than 50,000 distinct CDR3 sequences; roughly 14% are singletons. Sequencing input: CD4+ T cells from blood. These receptors were obtained from a woman aged 60-75 years with HTLV-1-associated myelopathy (HAM/TSP).

This clonotype was counted many times. V gene TRBV6-5 combines with J gene TRBJ2-6, with D unresolved. Germline CDR1 MNHEY, CDR2 SVGAGI. This CDR3 comprises 14 residues. V shed 5 bases and J shed 1 base, with 6 bases lying between them. CDR3: CASSQQSGANVLTF. The CDR3 nucleotides read TGTGCCAGCAGTCAGCAGTCTGGGGCCAACGTCCTGACTTTC.

This clonotype was counted ten times or more. The chain combines TRBV2 with TRBJ1-1, with no clear D. Trimming shortened V by 7 bases and J by 11 bases, and 17 bases separated the two germline ends. The CDR3 has 12 amino acids. The V gene's germline CDR1 is SNHLY and CDR2 FYNNEI. CDR3 in DNA: TGTGCCAGCAAAATAACGGGCCCCGCGGCTTTCTTT. This translates into CASKITGPAAFF.

This clonotype was counted at least ten times. V usage is TRBV20-1 and J usage is TRBJ2-7; TRBD2 matches 13 bases. V lost 6 bases, J lost 2 bases, and 10 bases stayed unmatched. CDR1 is DFQATT, CDR2 SNEGSKA, per germline (reference sequence). This CDR3 is 16 amino acids long. This CDR3 reads CSAMGLAGILTYEQYF. The CDR3 bases are TGCAGTGCAATGGGACTAGCGGGGATTCTGACCTACGAGCAGTACTTC.

This clonotype occurred many times. The chain links TRBV20-1 to TRBJ2-1, with 10 bases fitting TRBD2. Per germline, CDR1 DFQATT and CDR2 SNEGSKA (reference sequence). V trimming: 4 bases; J trimming: 4 bases; junction bases outside the gene matches: 7. This CDR3 spans 15 amino acids. The CDR3: CSAITSGGAYNEQFF. The CDR3 DNA sequence: TGCAGTGCTATAACAAGCGGGGGGGCTTACAATGAGCAGTTCTTC.

This clonotype was detected many times. The chain has TRBV4-1 and TRBJ2-3, with unresolved D. V shed 1 base and J shed 2 bases, with 7 bases lying between them. This CDR3 has 14 residues. Germline CDR1 and CDR2: MGHRA and YSYEKL. The CDR3 protein is CASSQGTITDTQYF. DNA of the CDR3: TGCGCCAGCAGCCAAGGAACCATCACAGATACGCAGTATTTT.

In its sample, this clonotype was seen many times. CDR3 sequence (DNA): TGTGCCAGCAGTGATGTGGTGGACTCCTATAATTCACCCCTCCACTTT. Translating it yields CASSDVVDSYNSPLHF. The chain links TRBV2 to TRBJ1-6; D gene uncertain. This CDR3 contains 16 residues. The germline CDR1 and CDR2 sequences are SNHLY and FYNNEI. Between the trimmed V and J ends, which lost 3 bases and 0 bases, there was a span of 9 bases.

This clonotype appeared many times. The junction does not match germline at one end; this may be a read error. The chain couples TRBV12-3 or TRBV12-4 to TRBJ1-2, with no clear D. The CDR3 runs to 13 residues. The chain's CDR3 is CASSFDGRTVSVF. CDR3 in DNA: TGTGCCAGCAGTTTTGACGGGAGAACGGTTTCAGTCTTC.

This clonotype was seen many times. CDR3 DNA: TGCAGTGCTAAACAGGGGGGGAACACTGAAGCTTTCTTT. It codes for CSAKQGGNTEAFF. This sequence joins TRBV20-1 and TRBJ1-1; 8 bases map to TRBD1. The CDR3 spans 13 residues. The junction had 2 bases not matched to a gene; V was cut back by 4 bases and J by 1 base. The germline gives CDR1 DFQATT, CDR2 SNEGSKA (reference sequence).

This clonotype has a count of ten or more. This chain joins TRBV5-1 and TRBJ1-3; the D is unclear. V was shortened by 3 bases and J by 7 bases, with 14 bases between the two germline ends. The germline V gene has CDR1 SGHRS and CDR2 YFSETQ. CDR3 length: 14 residues. The CDR3 loop is CASSSGPRRNTIYF. The CDR3 DNA sequence: TGCGCCAGCAGCTCAGGACCCCGTAGGAACACCATATATTTT.

This chain joins TRBV27 and TRBJ1-5; D is uncertain. The germline gives CDR1 MNHEY, CDR2 SMNVEV (reference sequence). This CDR3 spans 15 amino acids. V was trimmed by 5 bases and J by 4 bases, leaving 15 bases between them. Here the CDR3 reads CASSRNSLSNQPQHF. CDR3 nucleotide sequence: TGTGCCAGCAGTAGAAACAGCCTATCAAATCAGCCCCAGCATTTT.